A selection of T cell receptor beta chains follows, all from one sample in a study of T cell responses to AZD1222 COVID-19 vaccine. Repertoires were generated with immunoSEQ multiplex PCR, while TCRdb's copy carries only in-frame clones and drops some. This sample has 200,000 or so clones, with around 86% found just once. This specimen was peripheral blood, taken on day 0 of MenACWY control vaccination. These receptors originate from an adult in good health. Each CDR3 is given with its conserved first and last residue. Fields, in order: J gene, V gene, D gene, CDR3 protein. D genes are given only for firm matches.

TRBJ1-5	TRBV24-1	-	CATSEASGYQPQHF
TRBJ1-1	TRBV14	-	CASSQEDNTEAFF
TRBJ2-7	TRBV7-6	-	CASSLARTTYEQYF
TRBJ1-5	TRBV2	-	CASSEGQLTPQHF
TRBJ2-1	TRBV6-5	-	CASSYVRVPYNEQFF
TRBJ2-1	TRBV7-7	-	CASSLDSRGSSYNEQFF
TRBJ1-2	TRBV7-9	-	CASSFIREGTF
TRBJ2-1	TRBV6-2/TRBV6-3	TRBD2	CASSYIAGEGEQFF
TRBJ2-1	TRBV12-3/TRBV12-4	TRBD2	CASRRTSGDEQFF
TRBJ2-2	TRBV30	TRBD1	CAWGRTGGITGELFF
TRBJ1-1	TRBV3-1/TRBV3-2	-	CASSPHGNTEAFF
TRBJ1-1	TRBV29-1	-	CSVRDALAFF
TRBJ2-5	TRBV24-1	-	CATSDPNPGEETQYF